This is a list of T cell receptor beta chains from one sample in a study of T cell responses to AZD1222 COVID-19 vaccine. Clones were read by immunoSEQ multiplex PCR, and TCRdb kept only the in-frame ones, dropping some. The data contain 150,000 to 250,000 clones, 90% to 95% of them seen just once; the ten biggest clones take up approximately 1%. The specimen was peripheral blood, collected 28 days after the second AZD1222 dose. Source of these receptors: an adult who received the AZD1222 COVID-19 vaccine. Both conserved end residues are part of each CDR3. A D gene is named only where the DNA matches it firmly. Expanded clones are given a class, and other clones once, few, many or no size at all.

v_call	j_call	clone_size	d_call	cdr3_aa	cdr3_nt
TRBV28	TRBJ2-3	NA	NA	CASSPTPRGISTDTQYF	TGTGCCAGCAGTCCAACCCCAAGAGGAATATCCACAGATACGCAGTATTTT
TRBV15	TRBJ2-1	NA	TRBD1	CATSPRQGPLSYNEQFF	TGTGCCACCAGCCCACGACAGGGCCCCTTATCCTACAATGAGCAGTTCTTC
TRBV11-2	TRBJ2-7	NA	TRBD1	CASSLGTGPYEQYF	TGTGCCAGCAGCCTTGGGACAGGGCCCTACGAGCAGTACTTC
TRBV6-5	TRBJ1-3	NA	TRBD1	CASSHGRDRAVTIYF	TGTGCCAGCAGCCACGGGAGGGACAGGGCAGTCACCATATATTTT
TRBV3-1/TRBV3-2	TRBJ2-7	NA	TRBD2	CASSKTSGAPYEQYF	TGTGCCAGCAGCAAGACTAGCGGGGCTCCCTACGAGCAGTACTTC
TRBV5-6	TRBJ1-6	once	NA	CASSFLGGSASNSPLHF	TGTGCCAGCAGCTTTCTAGGGGGATCGGCGTCTAATTCACCCCTCCACTTT
TRBV28	TRBJ2-5	NA	TRBD1	CASSGGQGQGAGETQYF	TGTGCCAGCAGTGGAGGGCAGGGACAGGGGGCGGGAGAGACCCAGTACTTC
TRBV5-1	TRBJ2-3	NA	TRBD2	CASNLAGGPTDTQYF	TGCGCCAGCAACCTAGCGGGGGGCCCCACAGATACGCAGTATTTT
TRBV28	TRBJ2-5	NA	NA	CASGERKRETQYF	TGTGCCAGCGGTGAGCGGAAGCGAGAGACCCAGTACTTC
TRBV28	TRBJ1-5	NA	NA	CASSLTTAQPPNQPQHF	TGTGCCAGCAGTCTCACGACAGCTCAACCCCCAAATCAGCCCCAGCATTTT
TRBV6-5	TRBJ1-2	once	TRBD1	CASRRGQGKNYGYTF	TGTGCCAGCAGGCGCGGACAGGGGAAAAACTATGGCTACACCTTC
TRBV27	TRBJ1-2	NA	TRBD1	CASSLDRARGYTF	TGTGCCAGCAGTTTGGACAGGGCAAGAGGCTACACCTTC
TRBV3-1/TRBV3-2	TRBJ2-3	NA	TRBD2	CASSQARQRGGSTDTQYF	TGTGCCAGCAGCCAAGCGAGACAGCGGGGGGGGAGCACAGATACGCAGTATTTT
TRBV10-3	TRBJ1-2	NA	NA	CAISENYGYTF	TGTGCCATCAGTGAGAACTATGGCTACACCTTC
TRBV13	TRBJ1-1	NA	NA	CASSGMGRFAGNTEAFF	TGTGCCAGCAGCGGAATGGGACGGTTCGCGGGGAACACTGAAGCTTTCTTT
TRBV7-2	TRBJ1-1	NA	NA	CASAEVNTEAFF	TGTGCCAGCGCCGAGGTTAACACTGAAGCTTTCTTT
TRBV15	TRBJ1-5	NA	NA	CATSKGNQPQHF	TGTGCCACCAGCAAAGGCAATCAGCCCCAGCATTTT
TRBV11-2	TRBJ2-7	NA	TRBD2	CASSRTSGNYEQYF	TGTGCCAGCAGTCGGACTAGCGGCAACTACGAGCAGTACTTC
TRBV19	TRBJ1-6	NA	NA	CASNRQMGKGYNSPLHF	TGTGCCAGTAATCGTCAAATGGGGAAGGGCTATAATTCACCCCTCCACTTT
TRBV7-9	TRBJ2-3	NA	TRBD1	CASSLAIRTGGTDTQYF	TGTGCCAGCAGCTTAGCGATACGGACAGGCGGCACAGATACGCAGTATTTT
TRBV7-8	TRBJ1-1	NA	TRBD1	CASSTREGASTEAFF	TGTGCCAGCAGCACGAGGGAGGGGGCGAGCACTGAAGCTTTCTTT
TRBV6-5	TRBJ1-5	NA	NA	CASSGVGGNNQPQHF	TGTGCCAGCTCCGGGGTTGGGGGGAACAATCAGCCCCAGCATTTT
TRBV7-9	TRBJ2-2	many	TRBD1	CASSFGLRDRDTGELFF	TGTGCCAGCAGCTTCGGCCTTCGGGACAGGGACACCGGGGAGCTGTTTTTT
TRBV6-2/TRBV6-3	TRBJ2-7	NA	TRBD1	CASSNPGQGNEQYF	TGTGCCAGCAGTAACCCGGGACAGGGGAACGAGCAGTACTTC
TRBV14	TRBJ2-5	NA	NA	CASSPTRAETQYF	TGTGCCAGCAGCCCTACGAGGGCAGAGACCCAGTACTTC
TRBV28	TRBJ2-4	NA	TRBD1	CASRPGQGARIFGYIQYF	TGTGCCAGCAGGCCGGGACAGGGGGCGCGAATCTTCGGGTACATTCAGTACTTC
TRBV2	TRBJ1-5	NA	NA	CASSEGLDRFNQPQHF	TGTGCCAGCAGCGAAGGACTCGACAGGTTCAATCAGCCCCAGCATTTT
TRBV15	TRBJ1-4	NA	NA	CATSSGRVNEKLFF	TGTGCCACCAGCTCCGGGAGGGTTAATGAAAAACTGTTTTTT
TRBV2	TRBJ1-1	NA	NA	CASLAGATEAFF	TGTGCCAGCTTGGCAGGGGCCACTGAAGCTTTCTTT
TRBV5-1	TRBJ1-4	NA	NA	CASSLDAGEKLFF	TGCGCCAGCAGCTTGGACGCTGGAGAAAAACTGTTTTTT
TRBV6-1	TRBJ2-3	NA	NA	CASSEEEDPTDTQYF	TGTGCCAGCAGTGAAGAAGAGGACCCCACAGATACGCAGTATTTT
TRBV2	TRBJ1-1	NA	NA	CASGGGARGTEAFF	TGTGCCTCGGGGGGAGGGGCCAGGGGCACTGAAGCTTTCTTT
TRBV2	TRBJ1-2	NA	NA	CASSAPYPGGGYTF	TGTGCCAGCAGTGCGCCTTACCCGGGAGGCGGCTACACCTTC